This T cell receptor beta chain emerged from a study of blood T cell repertoires in COVID-19. Whole-study context: The cDNA or gDNA used as material had been derived from T cells, B-cell-depleted T cells, or PBMCs.

Those enrolled in Seattle joined during active infection and were followed longitudinally afterward. Study processing details: Counts of nucleated cells, estimated from reference gene primer amplification, were obtained. Clones were read by immunoSEQ multiplex PCR, and TCRdb kept only the in-frame ones, dropping some. D and trimming were read from the DNA, whereas the V and J calls and clone size are those reported in that table. The repertoire consists of 200,000 to 250,000 clones, with 83% occurring once and the leading ten covering over 0.95%. The trim removed 2 bases at V and 6 bases at J, leaving 8 bases unmatched. Germline assignment: CDR1 LGHNA and CDR2 YSLEER. CDR3 length: 17 residues.

Sequenced input: peripheral blood. The gene calls are TRBV4-3 and TRBJ2-1; 12 bases fit TRBD2. The receptor comes from a woman between 25 and 40 years old with COVID-19, enrolled during active disease. The CDR3 nucleotides read TGCGCCAGCAGCCAAAGAGGACTAGCGGGAATTGGCAATGAGCAGTTCTTC. This sequence encodes CASSQRGLAGIGNEQFF.